The next 22 T cell receptor beta chains were all read from a single sample in a study of blood T cell repertoires in COVID-19. Measured with immunoSEQ multiplex PCR; TCRdb has only the in-frame clones, and not every one. The sample lists 390,000 or so clones, approximately 87% occurring once. The sequencing input was PBMCs or T cells enriched from blood (not recorded which). These receptors came from a woman aged 50 to 60 who had recovered from COVID-19.

The chain has TRBV5-5 and TRBJ2-7; a weak D match, TRBD2 (5 bases). The CDR3 runs to 14 residues. V lost 0 bases, J lost 2 bases, and 9 bases lay in between. In germline, CDR1 is SGHKS, CDR2 YYEKEE (reference sequence). Here the CDR3 DNA reads TGTGCCAGCAGCTTGGCCGGGGAAACCTACGAGCAGTACTTC. Amino acids: CASSLAGETYEQYF. The full variable domain, rest sourced from reference TRBV5-5 and TRBJ2-7, is DAGVTQSPTHLIKTRGQQVTLRCSPISGHKSVSWYQQVLGQGPQFIFQYYEKEERGRGNFPDRFSARQFPNYSSELNVNALLLGDSALYLCASSLAGETYEQYFGPGTRLTVT.

This clone appeared many times. The rearrangement uses TRBV28 and TRBJ1-6; 12 positions match TRBD1. CDR3 length: 16 amino acids. The germline gives CDR1 MDHEN, CDR2 SYDVKM. Germline trimming cut 7 bases from V and 9 bases from J; bases unmatched to any gene: 10. The CDR3 loop reads CASTFRGQGAGSPLHF. CDR3 sequence (DNA): TGTGCCAGCACCTTCAGGGGACAGGGGGCTGGTTCACCCCTCCACTTT.

J is TRBJ1-2 and V is TRBV7-2, with D maybe TRBD1 (6 bases). Germline-derived CDR1 and CDR2 are SGHTA and FQGNSA. The V gene lost 7 bases and the J gene lost 0 bases, with 18 bases spanning the gap. The CDR3 spans 16 residues. This CDR3 reads CASIRSPGEANYGYTF. CDR3 coding DNA: TGTGCCAGCATCCGGTCACCAGGGGAAGCTAACTATGGCTACACCTTC. The complete variable domain, with remaining parts taken from reference TRBV7-2 and TRBJ1-2, reads GAGVSQSPSNKVTEKGKDVELRCDPISGHTALYWYRQSLGQGLEFLIYFQGNSAPDKSGLPSDRFSAERTGGSVSTLTIQRTQQEDSAVYLCASIRSPGEANYGYTFGSGTRLTVV.

The rearrangement joins TRBV4-1 to TRBJ1-5, with 10 nucleotides matching TRBD1. V shed 0 bases and J 5 bases; nucleotides not matched to a gene: 7. Germline CDR1 and CDR2: MGHRA and YSYEKL. This CDR3 contains 17 residues. This CDR3 reads CASSQERGQGKDQPQHF. The CDR3 DNA follows: TGCGCCAGCAGCCAAGAACGGGGACAGGGGAAGGATCAGCCCCAGCATTTT.

This chain connects TRBV30 to TRBJ1-1; D is uncertain. This CDR3 is 11 amino acids long. Deletions cut 2 bases from V and 7 bases from J, with 8 bases between. Germline CDR1 reads GTSNPN; CDR2 reads SVGIG (reference sequence). CDR3 sequence reads: CAWSRDHEAFF. The CDR3, as DNA: TGTGCCTGGAGTAGAGATCATGAAGCTTTCTTT.

As DNA, the CDR3 is TGTGCCAGCAGTGATCGTCCAGGGCCAGATACGCAGTATTTT. This codes for CASSDRPGPDTQYF. This rearrangement joins TRBV2 to TRBJ2-3; the D gene is possibly TRBD1 (5 bases). Germline CDR1 and CDR2: SNHLY and FYNNEI. The CDR3 is 14 residues long. The V end lost 3 bases, the J end lost 4 bases, and 11 bases lay between the germline ends.

The genes are TRBV19 and TRBJ2-3, with a weak D call TRBD2 (6 bases). CDR1 is LNHDA and CDR2 is SQIVND in the germline V gene (reference sequence). The CDR3 length is 15 residues. V dropped 3 bases and J dropped 1 base, with 11 bases sitting between them. CDR3 region: CASSILGGGTDTQYF. The CDR3 DNA sequence: TGTGCCAGTAGTATTCTCGGCGGGGGCACAGATACGCAGTATTTT. Filled out from reference TRBV19 and TRBJ2-3, the complete variable domain reads DGGITQSPKYLFRKEGQNVTLSCEQNLNHDAMYWYRQDPGQGLRLIYYSQIVNDFQKGDIAEGYSVSREKKESFPLTVTSAQKNPTAFYLCASSILGGGTDTQYFGPGTRLTVL.

This clone was recorded only once. The chain joins TRBV4-1 to TRBJ2-5; 7 positions agree with TRBD2. V lost 0 bases and J lost 0; bases outside the gene matches: 13. There are 19 residues in the CDR3. Germline CDR1 and CDR2: MGHRA and YSYEKL. The CDR3 nucleotides read TGCGCCAGCAGCCAAGAGGTGATAGCGGGCCTTTTGTACCAAGAGACCCAGTACTTC. The encoded protein is CASSQEVIAGLLYQETQYF.

The chain joins TRBV6-2 or TRBV6-3 to TRBJ2-7; D gene ambiguous. Germline V gives CDR1 MNHEY, CDR2 SVGEGT. The length of the CDR3 is 12 residues. The V end lost 2 bases, the J end lost 4 bases, and 6 bases lay between the germline ends. CDR3 protein: CASSYTQYEQYF. The CDR3 coding sequence is TGTGCCAGCAGTTACACACAATACGAGCAGTACTTC.

This clone was detected a few times. The chain couples TRBV11-2 to TRBJ2-5; 8 bases align to TRBD1. This CDR3 has 15 amino acids. CDR1 is SGHAT, CDR2 FQNNGV, per germline. Germline trimming cut 3 bases from V and 4 bases from J; bases unmatched to any gene: 7. The CDR3 region has the DNA TGTGCCAGCAGCTTGTTCTCAGGGGGCGCAGAGACCCAGTACTTC. This encodes CASSLFSGGAETQYF.

The CDR3: CASSIDGQNSNQPQHF. The CDR3, as DNA: TGTGCCAGTAGTATAGACGGACAGAATAGCAATCAGCCCCAGCATTTT. The chain carries TRBV19 and TRBJ1-5; tentative D call: TRBD1 (6 bases). V dropped 0 bases and J dropped 0 bases, with 9 bases sitting between them. This CDR3 is built from 16 residues. In germline, CDR1 is LNHDA, CDR2 SQIVND (reference sequence).

The chain links TRBV5-1 to TRBJ1-6; TRBD1 matches at 7 bases. Per germline, CDR1 SGHRS and CDR2 YFSETQ. This CDR3 is 15 amino acids long. J was trimmed by 9 bases and V by 0 bases; bases with no gene match: 6. The CDR3 spells CASSLVRGLSSPLHF. As DNA, the CDR3 is TGCGCCAGCAGCTTGGTTAGGGGGCTTAGTTCACCCCTCCACTTT.

The chain has TRBV25-1 and TRBJ1-6, with 8 bases fitting TRBD1. CDR3 length: 13 amino acids. The germline gives CDR1 MGHDK, CDR2 SYGVNS. V was pared by 7 bases and J by 10 bases, with 6 bases of the junction left unmatched. CDR3 nucleotides: TGTGCCAGCACCGGGACAGGAGTATCACCCCTCCACTTT. Protein: CASTGTGVSPLHF.

J is TRBJ1-1 and V is TRBV10-2; 10 bases map to TRBD1. V shed 3 bases, J shed 5 bases, and the junction held 6 bases outside the gene matches. The germline gives CDR1 WSHSY, CDR2 SAAADI. CDR3 size: 15 residues. As DNA, the CDR3 is TGCGCCAGCAGTGATCCGGGACAGGGGAAAACTGAAGCTTTCTTT. Its translation: CASSDPGQGKTEAFF.

This clone was seen more than once but under ten times. V gene TRBV18 combines with J gene TRBJ2-1; D might be TRBD2 (6 bases). In germline, CDR1 is KGHSH, CDR2 LQKENI. Trimming removed 4 bases from V and 0 bases from J, with 16 bases in between. CDR3 length: 17 amino acids. The CDR3 nucleotides are TGTGCCAGCTCACTTAGACCCCGGGACTCCTCCTACAATGAGCAGTTCTTC. It yields the protein CASSLRPRDSSYNEQFF.

V usage is TRBV19 and J usage is TRBJ1-6; tentative D call: TRBD1 (6 bases). Trimming left V 4 bases short and J 10 bases short, with 14 bases between. This CDR3 has 14 amino acids. Looked up from germline, CDR1 is LNHDA and CDR2 is SQIVND (reference sequence). Here the CDR3 DNA reads TGTGCCAGTAGTAGGGCAGGGGCTGGATCACCCCTCCACTTT. This encodes CASSRAGAGSPLHF.

The rearrangement joins TRBV12-3 or TRBV12-4 to TRBJ1-2; D remains ambiguous. The CDR3 sequence is 13 residues long. Trimming took 6 bases from V and 3 from J, leaving 11 bases between them. The CDR3 here is CASRSRSHYGYTF. DNA for the CDR3: TGTGCCAGCAGGAGCCGGTCTCACTATGGCTACACCTTC.

This chain joins TRBV4-1 and TRBJ1-2; the D is unclear. V lost 3 bases and J 1 base, leaving 9 bases between the germline ends. The germline V gene has CDR1 MGHRA and CDR2 YSYEKL. The CDR3 is made up of 14 amino acids. CDR3 loop: CASSHWGVNYGYTF. DNA of the CDR3: TGCGCCAGCAGCCACTGGGGAGTTAACTATGGCTACACCTTC.

The chain combines TRBV7-2 with TRBJ2-6; 8 positions match TRBD1. The germline CDR1 and CDR2 sequences are SGHTA and FQGNSA. J gave up 4 bases and V 6 bases, and 14 bases lay outside the gene matches. The CDR3 spans 18 residues. CDR3 sequence reads: CASRQDRVALVGANVLTF. The CDR3 DNA follows: TGTGCCAGCAGACAGGACAGGGTAGCCTTAGTCGGGGCCAACGTCCTGACTTTC.

The rearrangement links TRBV10-3 to TRBJ1-2; TRBD1 aligns across 7 bases. Trimming cost V 10 bases and J 3 bases; bases outside gene matches: 5. The germline V gene has CDR1 ENHRY and CDR2 SYGVKD. The CDR3 has 12 amino acids. CDR3 in amino acids: CATAGTDYGYTF. The CDR3 DNA follows: TGTGCCACCGCCGGGACAGACTATGGCTACACCTTC.

This clone was detected once. At one of its ends the junction is not consistent with the germline gene, which may arise from a read error. This chain uses TRBV3-1 (or the pseudogene TRBV3-2) with TRBJ2-7; 9 positions agree with TRBD2. The germline gives CDR1 LGHDT, CDR2 YNNKEL (reference sequence). This CDR3 has 18 amino acids. CDR3: CASSQVIKRGALSYKQYF. The CDR3 coding sequence is TGTGCCAGCAGCCAAGTGATTAAGCGGGGGGCCCTTTCCTACAAGCAGTACTTC.

This clone was seen only a few times. CDR3 amino acids: CASSNRIPGQGLGNQPQHF. CDR3 DNA: TGTGCCAGCAGCAACCGCATACCGGGACAGGGCCTTGGAAATCAGCCCCAGCATTTT. The V gene is TRBV5-5, the J gene TRBJ1-5; TRBD1 agrees at 9 bases. The V gene's germline CDR1 is SGHKS and CDR2 YYEKEE (reference sequence). The CDR3 covers 19 residues. J gave up 4 bases and V 4 bases, and 18 bases lay outside the gene matches.